This T cell receptor beta chain was found in a study of Graves' ophthalmopathy and Graves' hyperthyroidism. From RNA, the CDR3 regions of TCR beta chains were amplified and sequenced. A first-round RT-PCR used HTBI primers, followed by a second-round multiplex PCR. TCRdb used MiXCR to reprocess the multiplex PCR reads, holding one entry per CDR3 protein. The data contain approximately 460,000 distinct CDR3 sequences, approximately 15% of them seen just once; the ten biggest clones take up 8% to 10%. This clonotype showed up just a few times. Trimming cost V 6 bases and J 6 bases, with 14 bases left between them. CDR3 length: 13 residues. Per the germline V gene, CDR1 is SGHTA and CDR2 is FQGTGA.

The sample consisted of blood. This sequence originates from a woman between 25 and 40 years old with Graves' ophthalmopathy. The V call is TRBV7-3, the J call TRBJ1-1; the D gene is possibly TRBD1 (5 bases). This CDR3 is CASRSGPYAEAFF. The CDR3 nucleotides are TGTGCCAGCAGATCGGGACCGTACGCTGAAGCTTTCTTT.